These 29 T cell receptor beta chains came from one sample sequenced in a study of blood T cell repertoires in COVID-19. Sequencing used immunoSEQ multiplex PCR; TCRdb keeps in-frame clones, though not all of them. Here the sample spans 250,000 to 300,000 clones, around 85% being singletons. Sequenced: peripheral blood. The source is a man aged 45-60 years with active or convalescent COVID-19.

The V and J genes are TRBV9 and TRBJ2-1, with a tentative D call TRBD1 (5 bases). Germline loops: CDR1 SGDLS, CDR2 YYNGEE. This CDR3 is built from 16 residues. V was clipped by 0 bases and J by 4 bases, with 14 bases between them. CDR3 sequence: CASSVGVGKGYNEQFF. CDR3 nucleotides: TGTGCCAGCAGCGTAGGAGTTGGAAAGGGGTACAATGAGCAGTTCTTC.

This clone was observed a handful of times. The chain has TRBV10-2 and TRBJ2-7; D unresolved. The CDR3 has 13 amino acids. V lost 4 bases to trimming and J lost 0 bases, with 7 bases between them. Germline V gene sequence: CDR1 WSHSY, CDR2 SAAADI. The CDR3 region has the DNA TGCGCCAGCAGTGGGGCAAGCTCCTACGAGCAGTACTTC. Translating gives CASSGASSYEQYF.

This chain connects TRBV2 to TRBJ1-1, with D possibly TRBD1 on 5 matching bases. The CDR3 is made up of 11 amino acids. The V and J ends lost 5 bases and 6 bases respectively, with 7 bases between them. Per germline, CDR1 SNHLY and CDR2 FYNNEI. The CDR3 reads CASSSGPEAFF. The CDR3 bases are TGTGCCAGCAGTTCAGGGCCTGAAGCTTTCTTT.

This clone was seen more than once but under ten times. The J gene is TRBJ1-1, the V gene TRBV12-3 or TRBV12-4; weak D call: TRBD1 (6 bases). The CDR3 contains 13 residues. Trimming cost V 7 bases and J 1 base, with 10 bases left between them. The CDR3 nucleotides read TGTGCCAGCACCTGGGGACAGAACACTGAAGCTTTCTTT. It codes for CASTWGQNTEAFF.

The chain has TRBV6-5 and TRBJ1-1, with D unclear. The V end was cut by 6 bases, the J end by 0 bases, with 11 bases between. The CDR3 length is 14 residues. Looked up from germline, CDR1 is MNHEY and CDR2 is SVGAGI. CDR3 sequence reads: CASSSLGVNTEAFF. In DNA form, the CDR3 reads TGTGCCAGCAGCTCCCTGGGAGTGAACACTGAAGCTTTCTTT.

This clone has a single count. As DNA, the CDR3 is TGCGCCAGCAGCTTGGCAGGGCTTACGAACACTGAAGCTTTCTTT. It translates to CASSLAGLTNTEAFF. V gene TRBV5-1 combines with J gene TRBJ1-1, with a weak D call TRBD1 (5 bases). Germline lookup yields CDR1 SGHRS and CDR2 YFSETQ. The CDR3 is 15 amino acids. V lost 0 bases and J lost 1, with 10 bases in between.

The rearrangement links TRBV21-1 to TRBJ1-5; TRBD1, the table's D call, was not compared with the DNA. TRBV21-1 is a pseudogene segment. The CDR3 is 15 amino acids. CDR3 loop: CASRTRGISNQPQHF. The DNA of the CDR3 is TGTGCCAGCAGGACCAGGGGGATAAGCAATCAGCCCCAGCATTTT.

This clone came up once. V usage is TRBV7-8 and J usage is TRBJ2-5; TRBD2 matches 8 bases. The CDR3 sequence is 15 residues long. From germline, CDR1 is SGHVS and CDR2 FQNEAQ. Unmatched junction bases numbered 5, after V lost 5 bases and J lost 0 bases. DNA of the CDR3: TGTGCCAGCAGCCTCAATAGCGGGAACCAAGAGACCCAGTACTTC. Translating gives CASSLNSGNQETQYF.

The rearrangement links TRBV5-4 to TRBJ2-1; D remains ambiguous. The germline V and J ends were trimmed by 1 base and 0 bases, with 8 bases remaining between them. There are 15 residues in the CDR3. Germline values: CDR1 SGHNT, CDR2 YYREEE (reference sequence). The CDR3 DNA reads TGTGCCAGCAGCTTGTCTGTGAGCTCCTACAATGAGCAGTTCTTC. Amino acids: CASSLSVSSYNEQFF.

As to this clone: This specimen includes other DNA sequences encoding the same CDR3. The chain employs TRBV19 and TRBJ1-5; no firm D call. V was clipped by 3 bases and J by 7 bases, with 7 bases between them. CDR1 LNHDA and CDR2 SQIVND come from the germline V gene (reference sequence). CDR3 length: 12 residues. This CDR3 reads CASSIGGQPQHF. The CDR3 DNA reads TGTGCCAGTAGTATTGGAGGACAGCCCCAGCATTTT.

The J gene is TRBJ1-2, the V gene TRBV4-3; the D is unclear. From germline, CDR1 is LGHNA and CDR2 YSLEER. The CDR3 is 16 residues long. The V end was cut by 4 bases, the J end by 1 base, with 16 bases between. The CDR3 nucleotides are TGCGCCAGCAGCCCGAAGGAACGGAGAATTAACTATGGCTACACCTTC. Translated: CASSPKERRINYGYTF.

The V gene is TRBV4-2, the J gene TRBJ1-2; the match to TRBD1 covers 7 bases. From germline, CDR1 is LGHNA and CDR2 YNFKEQ. The CDR3 is made up of 18 amino acids. J gave up 3 bases and V 0 bases, and 13 bases lay outside the gene matches. This CDR3 is CASSQDSAAGGRDYGYTF. In nucleotides, the CDR3 is TGTGCCAGCAGCCAAGATTCGGCGGCAGGGGGAAGAGACTATGGCTACACCTTC.

This chain uses TRBV19 with TRBJ1-3; D ambiguous. V lost 6 bases to trimming and J lost 1 base, with 10 bases between them. CDR3 length equals 14 residues. Germline CDR1 is LNHDA and CDR2 is SQIVND (reference sequence). The CDR3 DNA sequence: TGTGCCAGTAGCTCACACATATCTGGAAACACCATATATTTT. Encoded protein: CASSSHISGNTIYF.

The genes are TRBV10-3 and TRBJ2-2; D is perhaps TRBD1 (6 bases). The V gene lost 0 bases and the J gene lost 3 bases, with 8 bases spanning the gap. From germline, CDR1 is ENHRY and CDR2 SYGVKD. This CDR3 is built from 15 residues. The CDR3 loop is CAISESRGYTGELFF. The CDR3 DNA is TGTGCCATCAGTGAGTCGAGGGGGTACACCGGGGAGCTGTTTTTT.

The V call is TRBV18, the J call TRBJ1-5; 8 bases map to TRBD1. V lost 4 bases to trimming and J lost 4 bases; unmatched junction nucleotides: 3. Germline CDR1 KGHSH, CDR2 LQKENI. CDR3 size: 14 residues. CDR3 loop: CASSRTGWNQPQHF. CDR3 in DNA: TGTGCCAGCTCACGGACAGGGTGGAATCAGCCCCAGCATTTT.

The chain employs TRBV19 and TRBJ1-6; 10 bases agree with TRBD1. The V gene end was trimmed by 3 bases and the J gene end by 7 bases; junction bases not matched to a gene: 6. This CDR3 is built from 16 residues. Germline V gene lookup returns CDR1 LNHDA and CDR2 SQIVND (reference sequence). The CDR3 spells CASSIDRGPENSPLHF. In DNA, the CDR3 is TGTGCCAGTAGTATCGACAGGGGGCCAGAAAATTCACCCCTCCACTTT.

This chain joins TRBV7-6 and TRBJ2-5, with D tentatively TRBD2 (6 bases). Per the germline V gene, CDR1 is SGHVS and CDR2 is FNYEAQ. This CDR3 region has 15 residues. The V and J ends lost 0 bases and 2 bases respectively, with 10 bases between them. Here the CDR3 reads CASSLAFGGQETQYF. DNA for the CDR3: TGTGCCAGCAGCTTAGCCTTCGGGGGACAAGAGACCCAGTACTTC. Supplemented by reference TRBV7-6 and TRBJ2-5, the full variable domain reads GAGVSQSPRYKVTKRGQDVALRCDPISGHVSLYWYRQALGQGPEFLTYFNYEAQQDKSGLPNDRFSAERPEGSISTLTIQRTEQRDSAMYRCASSLAFGGQETQYFGPGTRLLVL.

This clone counts as medium-sized. This chain uses TRBV10-3 with TRBJ2-1; 7 bases map to TRBD2. This CDR3 comprises 14 residues. Unmatched junction bases numbered 4, after V lost 2 bases and J lost 6 bases. Germline CDR1 reads ENHRY; CDR2 reads SYGVKD. For the CDR3, the DNA is TGTGCCATCAGTGAGCGCGCGGGAGTCAATGAGCAGTTCTTC. Protein: CAISERAGVNEQFF.

This chain joins TRBV30 and TRBJ2-5; D is perhaps TRBD1 (5 bases). This CDR3 has 15 amino acids. Germline values: CDR1 GTSNPN, CDR2 SVGIG (reference sequence). Trimming removed 1 base at V and 4 bases at J, with 16 bases between. The CDR3 coding sequence is TGTGCCTGGAGTGAGGGGCAGGGAAACGGAGAGACCCAGTACTTC. Its protein is CAWSEGQGNGETQYF.

This clone was observed once. Different DNA sequences within this sample yield the same CDR3. This sequence joins TRBV7-3 and TRBJ2-3; tentative D call: TRBD2 (5 bases). Deletions cut 5 bases from V and 4 bases from J, with 10 bases between. The CDR3 contains 13 residues. Per the germline V gene, CDR1 is SGHTA and CDR2 is FQGTGA. The CDR3 sequence: CASSLTRADTQYF. In DNA, the CDR3 is TGTGCCAGCAGCCTCACTAGAGCAGATACGCAGTATTTT.

The chain carries TRBV14 and TRBJ1-3; 7 bases align to TRBD1. CDR3 size: 15 residues. After removal of 2 bases from V and 0 bases from J, the junction contained 1 base not matched to a gene. CDR1 and CDR2 from the germline V gene are SGHDN and FVKESK. CDR3 in DNA: TGTGCCAGCAGCCAACAGGGGGTCTCTGGAAACACCATATATTTT. It encodes CASSQQGVSGNTIYF.

The V and J genes are TRBV28 and TRBJ1-4; D not certain. The CDR3 totals 14 residues. From germline, CDR1 is MDHEN and CDR2 SYDVKM. The V and J ends lost 6 bases and 4 bases respectively, with 12 bases between them. As DNA, the CDR3 is TGTGCCAGCAGCGAACCCACTTATAATGAAAAACTGTTTTTT. Amino acids: CASSEPTYNEKLFF.

The J gene is TRBJ2-2, the V gene TRBV9; 7 bases are a match to TRBD2. The V gene end was trimmed by 2 bases and the J gene end by 4 bases; junction bases not matched to a gene: 2. The CDR3 is 14 amino acids. The V gene's germline CDR1 is SGDLS and CDR2 YYNGEE. CDR3 loop: CASSVGGATGELFF. CDR3 coding DNA: TGTGCCAGCAGCGTGGGAGGGGCCACCGGGGAGCTGTTTTTT.

The rearrangement uses TRBV19 and TRBJ2-3, with D possibly being TRBD1 (6 bases). The CDR3 covers 17 residues. Germline V gene sequence: CDR1 LNHDA, CDR2 SQIVND (reference sequence). Trimming took 5 bases from V and 6 from J, leaving 24 bases between them. As DNA, the CDR3 is TGTGCCAGTAGTCTTCAACCCAGGGGCCGTTCGGGTGATACGCAGTATTTT. Its protein product is CASSLQPRGRSGDTQYF.

The V and J genes are TRBV30 and TRBJ2-2; D perhaps matches TRBD2 (6 bases). Between the trimmed V and J ends, which lost 6 bases and 0 bases, there was a span of 14 bases. CDR3 length: 15 amino acids. The germline CDR1 and CDR2 sequences are GTSNPN and SVGIG (reference sequence). The CDR3 coding sequence is TGTGCCTGTCGGGCGGGGAGCGCGAACACCGGGGAGCTGTTTTTT. Translating it yields CACRAGSANTGELFF.

This chain uses TRBV28 with TRBJ1-2, with D possibly matching TRBD1 (5 bases). Germline CDR1 and CDR2: MDHEN and SYDVKM. Deletions cut 6 bases from V and 8 bases from J, with 25 bases between. This CDR3 comprises 16 residues. The CDR3, as DNA: TGTGCCAGCAGCCCCGACCCAACAGGTTTTGCATACGGCTACACCTTC. It specifies CASSPDPTGFAYGYTF.

V is TRBV5-4 and J is TRBJ1-1, with TRBD1 matching 8 bases. The CDR3 has 14 amino acids. The germline gives CDR1 SGHNT, CDR2 YYREEE (reference sequence). J gave up 9 bases and V 6 bases, and 13 bases lay outside the gene matches. CDR3 sequence: CASTTRQGFLQAFF. The CDR3 DNA follows: TGTGCCAGCACAACTAGACAGGGGTTTTTGCAAGCTTTCTTT.

This clone appeared a single time. V is TRBV7-8 and J is TRBJ2-1; D is ambiguous. V was cut by 8 bases and J by 8 bases, with 19 bases left in between. Germline V gene sequence: CDR1 SGHVS, CDR2 FQNEAQ. The CDR3 has 14 amino acids. CDR3 loop: CASALEAWFDEQFF. Here the CDR3 DNA reads TGTGCCAGCGCGCTAGAAGCGTGGTTCGATGAGCAGTTCTTC. Using reference TRBV7-8 and TRBJ2-1 for the parts outside the CDR3, the full variable domain is GAGVSQSPRYKVAKRGQDVALRCDPISGHVSLFWYQQALGQGPEFLTYFQNEAQLDKSGLPSDRFFAERPEGSVSTLKIQRTQQEDSAVYLCASALEAWFDEQFFGPGTRLTVL.

This clone showed up just a few times. The CDR3, as DNA: TGTGCCAGCAGCCAGGACCAGGACAGGAACACTGAAGCTTTCTTT. It codes for CASSQDQDRNTEAFF. J is TRBJ1-1 and V is TRBV7-2; a possible D gene is TRBD1 (6 bases). V gave up 5 bases and J gave up 1 base, with 14 bases separating them. The CDR3 extends over 15 amino acids. Germline-derived CDR1 and CDR2 are SGHTA and FQGNSA. The full variable domain, rest sourced from reference TRBV7-2 and TRBJ1-1, is GAGVSQSPSNKVTEKGKDVELRCDPISGHTALYWYRQSLGQGLEFLIYFQGNSAPDKSGLPSDRFSAERTGGSVSTLTIQRTQQEDSAVYLCASSQDQDRNTEAFFGQGTRLTVV.